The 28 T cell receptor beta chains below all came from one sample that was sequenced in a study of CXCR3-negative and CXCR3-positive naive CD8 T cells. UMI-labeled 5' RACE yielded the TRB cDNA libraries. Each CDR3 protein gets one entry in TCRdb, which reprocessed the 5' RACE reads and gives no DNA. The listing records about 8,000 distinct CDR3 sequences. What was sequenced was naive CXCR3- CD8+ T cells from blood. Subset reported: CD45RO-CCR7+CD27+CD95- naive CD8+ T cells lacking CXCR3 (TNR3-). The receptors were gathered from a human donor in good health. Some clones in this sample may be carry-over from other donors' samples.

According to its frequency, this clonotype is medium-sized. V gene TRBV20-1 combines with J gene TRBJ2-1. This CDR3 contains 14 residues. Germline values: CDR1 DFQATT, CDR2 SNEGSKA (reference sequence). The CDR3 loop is CSVSQLSVTNEQFF.

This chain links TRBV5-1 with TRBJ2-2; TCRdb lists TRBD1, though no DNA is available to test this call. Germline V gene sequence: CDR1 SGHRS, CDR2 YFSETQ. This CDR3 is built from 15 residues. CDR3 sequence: CASSPRTGYTGELFF.

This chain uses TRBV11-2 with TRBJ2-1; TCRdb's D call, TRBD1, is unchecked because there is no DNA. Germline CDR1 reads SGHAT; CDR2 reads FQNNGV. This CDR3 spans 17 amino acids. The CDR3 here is CASSPERDPRPYNEQFF.

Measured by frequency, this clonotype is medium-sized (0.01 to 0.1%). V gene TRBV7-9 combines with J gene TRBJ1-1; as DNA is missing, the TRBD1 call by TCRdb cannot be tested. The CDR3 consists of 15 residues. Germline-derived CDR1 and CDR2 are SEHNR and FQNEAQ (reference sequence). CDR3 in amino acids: CASSLVAGGGTEAFF.

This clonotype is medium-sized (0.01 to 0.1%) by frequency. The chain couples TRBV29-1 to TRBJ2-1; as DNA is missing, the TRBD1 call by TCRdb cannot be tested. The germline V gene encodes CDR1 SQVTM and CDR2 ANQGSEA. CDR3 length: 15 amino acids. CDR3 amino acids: CSVEVSATGTNEQFF.

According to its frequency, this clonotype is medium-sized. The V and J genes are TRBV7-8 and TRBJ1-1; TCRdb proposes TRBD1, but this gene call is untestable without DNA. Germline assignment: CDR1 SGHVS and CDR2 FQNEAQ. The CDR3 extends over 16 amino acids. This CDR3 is CASSLPPGQGDTEAFF.

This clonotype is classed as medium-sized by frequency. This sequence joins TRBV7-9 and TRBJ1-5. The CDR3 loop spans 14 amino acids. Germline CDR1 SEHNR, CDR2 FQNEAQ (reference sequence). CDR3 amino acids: CASSPDHGNQPQHF.

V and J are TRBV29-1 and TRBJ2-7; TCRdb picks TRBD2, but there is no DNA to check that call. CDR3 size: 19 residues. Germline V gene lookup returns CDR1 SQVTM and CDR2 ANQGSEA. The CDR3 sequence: CSVEDASGGASGRRYEQYF.

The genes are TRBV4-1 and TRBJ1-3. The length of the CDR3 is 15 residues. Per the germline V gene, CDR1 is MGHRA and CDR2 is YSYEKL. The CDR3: CASSQGTNSGNTIYF.

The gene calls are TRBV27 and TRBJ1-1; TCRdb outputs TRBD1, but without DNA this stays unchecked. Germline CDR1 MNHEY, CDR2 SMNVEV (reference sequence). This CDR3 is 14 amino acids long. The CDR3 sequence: CASRQGDGNTEAFF.

The CDR3: CASGLDYDEQFF. The genes are TRBV12-5 and TRBJ2-1. The germline V gene encodes CDR1 LGHNT and CDR2 FRNRAP. The CDR3 has 12 amino acids.

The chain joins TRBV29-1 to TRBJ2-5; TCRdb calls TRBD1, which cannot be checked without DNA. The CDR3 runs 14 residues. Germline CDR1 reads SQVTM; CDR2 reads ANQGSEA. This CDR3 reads CSARTMRGGETQYF.

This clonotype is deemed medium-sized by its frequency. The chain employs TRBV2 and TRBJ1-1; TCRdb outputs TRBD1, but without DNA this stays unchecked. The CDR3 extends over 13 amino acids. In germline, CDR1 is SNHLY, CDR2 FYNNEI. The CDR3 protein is CASGQGARTEAFF. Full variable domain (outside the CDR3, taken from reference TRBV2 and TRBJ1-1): EPEVTQTPSHQVTQMGQEVILRCVPISNHLYFYWYRQILGQKVEFLVSFYNNEISEKSEIFDDQFSVERPDGSNFTLKIRSTKLEDSAMYFCASGQGARTEAFFGQGTRLTVV.

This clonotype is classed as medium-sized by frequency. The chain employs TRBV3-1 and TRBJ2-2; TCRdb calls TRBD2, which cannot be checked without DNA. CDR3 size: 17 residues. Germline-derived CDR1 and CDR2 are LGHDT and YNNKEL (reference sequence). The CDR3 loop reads CASSQDRPSPNTGELFF.

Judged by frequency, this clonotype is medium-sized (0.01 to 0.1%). The CDR3 loop is CSVPTDSLSYGYTF. The rearrangement uses TRBV29-1 and TRBJ1-2; the D gene TCRdb calls, TRBD1, cannot be checked with no DNA. CDR3 length: 14 amino acids. Germline CDR1 and CDR2: SQVTM and ANQGSEA.

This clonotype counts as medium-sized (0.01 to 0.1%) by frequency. The CDR3 sequence: CASSLGSDEKLFF. The chain uses TRBV7-6 and TRBJ1-4. CDR3 length: 13 residues. CDR1 and CDR2 (germline): SGHVS, FNYEAQ.

This CDR3 reads CSATSASSYEQYF. The chain joins TRBV20-1 to TRBJ2-7; TCRdb returns TRBD2, unconfirmable since there is no DNA. The germline gives CDR1 DFQATT, CDR2 SNEGSKA (reference sequence). This CDR3 has 13 residues.

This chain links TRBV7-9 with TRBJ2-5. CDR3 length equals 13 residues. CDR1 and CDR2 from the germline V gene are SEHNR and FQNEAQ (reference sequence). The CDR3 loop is CASSLENKETQYF.

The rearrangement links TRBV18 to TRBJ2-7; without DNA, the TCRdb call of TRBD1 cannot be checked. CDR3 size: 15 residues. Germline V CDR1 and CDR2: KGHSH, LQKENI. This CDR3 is CASSPGMGRIYEQYF.

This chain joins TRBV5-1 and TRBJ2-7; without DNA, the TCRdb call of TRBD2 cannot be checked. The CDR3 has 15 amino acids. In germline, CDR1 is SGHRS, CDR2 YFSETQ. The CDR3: CASSLETSRVNEQYF.

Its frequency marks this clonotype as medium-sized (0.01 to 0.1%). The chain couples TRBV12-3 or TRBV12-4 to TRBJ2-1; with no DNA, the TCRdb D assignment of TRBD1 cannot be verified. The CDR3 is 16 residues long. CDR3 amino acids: CASSPQDGILYNEQFF.

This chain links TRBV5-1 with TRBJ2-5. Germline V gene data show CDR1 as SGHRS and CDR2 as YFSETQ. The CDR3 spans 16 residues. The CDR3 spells CASSLVGLGGRETQYF.

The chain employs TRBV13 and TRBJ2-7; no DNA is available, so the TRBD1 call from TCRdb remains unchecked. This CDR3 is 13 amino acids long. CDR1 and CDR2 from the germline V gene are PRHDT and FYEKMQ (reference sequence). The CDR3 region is CASSTGTTYEQYF.

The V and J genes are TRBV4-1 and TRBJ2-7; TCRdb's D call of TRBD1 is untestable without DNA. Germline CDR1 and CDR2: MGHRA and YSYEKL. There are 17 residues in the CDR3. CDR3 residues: CASSQHVTGTGNYEQYF.

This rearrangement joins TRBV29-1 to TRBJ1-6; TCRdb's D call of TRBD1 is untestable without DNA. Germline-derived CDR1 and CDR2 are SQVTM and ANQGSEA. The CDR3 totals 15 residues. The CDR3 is CSVSTGDSYNSPLHF. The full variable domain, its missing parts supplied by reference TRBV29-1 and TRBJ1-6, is SAVISQKPSRDICQRGTSLTIQCQVDSQVTMMFWYRQQPGQSLTLIATANQGSEATYESGFVIDKFPISRPNLTFSTLTVSNMSPEDSSIYLCSVSTGDSYNSPLHFGNGTRLTVT.

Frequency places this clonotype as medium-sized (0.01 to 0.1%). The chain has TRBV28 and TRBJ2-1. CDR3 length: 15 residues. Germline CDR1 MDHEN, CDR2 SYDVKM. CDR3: CASSLLGTTYNEQFF.

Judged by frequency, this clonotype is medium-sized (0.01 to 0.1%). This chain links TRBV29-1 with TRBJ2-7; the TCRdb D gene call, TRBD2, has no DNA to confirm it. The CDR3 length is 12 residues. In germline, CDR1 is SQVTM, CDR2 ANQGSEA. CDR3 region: CSSSQGEGEQYF.

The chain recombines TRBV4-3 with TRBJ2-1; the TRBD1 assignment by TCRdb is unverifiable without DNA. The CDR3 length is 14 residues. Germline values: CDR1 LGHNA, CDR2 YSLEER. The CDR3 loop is CASSQEQGSTEQFF.